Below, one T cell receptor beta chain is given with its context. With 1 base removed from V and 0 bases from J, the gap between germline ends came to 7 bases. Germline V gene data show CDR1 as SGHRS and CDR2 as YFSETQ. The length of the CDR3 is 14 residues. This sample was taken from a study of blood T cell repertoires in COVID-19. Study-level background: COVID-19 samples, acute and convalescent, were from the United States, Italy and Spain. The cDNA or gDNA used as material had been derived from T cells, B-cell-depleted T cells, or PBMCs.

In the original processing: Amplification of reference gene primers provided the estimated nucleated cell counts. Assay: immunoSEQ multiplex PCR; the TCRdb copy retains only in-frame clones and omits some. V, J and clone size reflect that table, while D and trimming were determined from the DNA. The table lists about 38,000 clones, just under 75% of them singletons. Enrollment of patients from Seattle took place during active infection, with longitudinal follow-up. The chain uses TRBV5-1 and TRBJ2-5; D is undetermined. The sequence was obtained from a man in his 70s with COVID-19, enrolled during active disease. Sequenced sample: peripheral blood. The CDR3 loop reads CASSLLSDQETQYF. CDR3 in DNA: TGCGCCAGCAGCTTGTTATCCGACCAAGAGACCCAGTACTTC.